Listed below are T cell receptor beta chains from one sample, sequenced in a study of blood T cells in healthy people across ages. TCRdb re-analysed the 5' RACE reads in MiXCR, keeping a single row per CDR3 protein. The table lists hundreds of thousands of distinct CDR3 sequences, around 48% of them singletons. Sequencing was performed on blood. The receptors here all came from a man between 25 and 39 years old in good health. Each CDR3 is given with its conserved first and last residue.

j_gene	v_gene	CDR3aa
TRBJ2-3	TRBV6-1	CASSVYGTGGTDTQYF
TRBJ2-1	TRBV10-2	CASLNNEQFF
TRBJ2-7	TRBV9	CASSVVGSSYEQYF
TRBJ1-1	TRBV18	CASSPGTGTDTEAFF
TRBJ2-1	TRBV5-1	CASSPRPQGPDTNEQFF
TRBJ2-1	TRBV12-3/TRBV12-4	CASSLGRLARRNEQFF
TRBJ1-5	TRBV5-1	CASSLGGVNQPQHF
TRBJ2-3	TRBV6-2/TRBV6-3	CASSQTGRTDTQYF
TRBJ1-1	TRBV6-5	CASTKGRFTEAFF
TRBJ1-1	TRBV6-1	CASRKTGGTEAFF
TRBJ2-7	TRBV6-5	CASRRQGGSYEQYF
TRBJ1-6	TRBV9	CASSATTGGNSPLHF
TRBJ1-3	TRBV7-9	CASSLDAPRDGNTIYF
TRBJ2-3	TRBV7-2	CASSLALPRSFTDTQYF
TRBJ1-3	TRBV6-1	CASSEARLAGNTIYF
TRBJ1-2	TRBV28	CASSLSDRGRDGYTF
TRBJ2-1	TRBV7-2	CASSLGGGDYNEQFF